Listed here are 3 T cell receptor beta chains from one sample, sequenced in a study of blood T cell repertoires in COVID-19. Libraries were prepared by immunoSEQ multiplex PCR; TCRdb keeps only in-frame clonotypes and omits some of them. In the table there are over 120,000 clones, roughly 77% of which are singletons. The sequenced material came from peripheral blood. The origin of the receptors is a woman in her 70s with COVID-19, enrolled during active disease.

This chain uses TRBV7-9 with TRBJ2-1, with D maybe TRBD2 (6 bases). The V and J ends lost 0 bases and 3 bases respectively, with 6 bases between them. CDR1 is SEHNR and CDR2 is FQNEAQ in the germline V gene (reference sequence). The CDR3 totals 14 residues. The CDR3 sequence is CASSLAGGYNEQFF. Written as DNA, the CDR3 is TGTGCCAGCAGCTTAGCGGGGGGCTACAATGAGCAGTTCTTC.

The CDR3, as DNA: TGTGCCAGCAGTGGTAGACAGGGCCTATATGGCTACACCTTC. Encoded protein: CASSGRQGLYGYTF. This chain connects TRBV2 to TRBJ1-2; TRBD1 matches 7 bases. The CDR3 runs to 14 residues. The V segment lost 4 bases and the J segment 5 bases; nucleotides outside the gene matches: 7. Per the germline V gene, CDR1 is SNHLY and CDR2 is FYNNEI. Filled out from reference TRBV2 and TRBJ1-2, the complete variable domain reads EPEVTQTPSHQVTQMGQEVILRCVPISNHLYFYWYRQILGQKVEFLVSFYNNEISEKSEIFDDQFSVERPDGSNFTLKIRSTKLEDSAMYFCASSGRQGLYGYTFGSGTRLTVV.

The CDR3 region is CAWNRVLTPEAFF. CDR3 nucleotide sequence: TGTGCCTGGAACAGGGTTTTGACCCCTGAAGCTTTCTTT. The chain links TRBV30 to TRBJ1-1, with a weak D call TRBD1 (6 bases). Germline CDR1 and CDR2: GTSNPN and SVGIG (reference sequence). CDR3 length equals 13 residues. With 4 bases removed from V and 6 bases from J, the gap between germline ends came to 15 bases.